This TCR beta chain was found in a study of blood T cell repertoires in COVID-19. Looking at the study overall: Spain, Italy and the United States supplied samples that represented acute and convalescent COVID-19. PBMCs, B-cell-depleted T cells, or T cells provided the cDNA or gDNA that made up the material.

Trimming removed 0 bases from V and 2 bases from J, with 11 bases in between. The CDR3 length is 15 residues. Germline V gene sequence: CDR1 SGDLS, CDR2 YYNGEE. Per the study methods: For nucleated cells, counts were estimated from reference gene primer amplification. Sequenced by immunoSEQ multiplex PCR; TCRdb stores in-frame clones only, minus some. The V and J calls and clone size were taken over from that table, and D and trimming were inferred from the DNA. Of fewer than 85,000 clones listed, approximately 80% are singletons. Material for sequencing was peripheral blood. The V call is TRBV9, the J call TRBJ2-5; TRBD1 is a possible D gene (6 bases). The TCR sequence derives from a woman aged 60-75 years with acute or convalescent COVID-19. CDR3 in amino acids: CASSVVGTLQETQYF. CDR3 DNA: TGTGCCAGCAGCGTAGTTGGGACACTTCAAGAGACCCAGTACTTC.